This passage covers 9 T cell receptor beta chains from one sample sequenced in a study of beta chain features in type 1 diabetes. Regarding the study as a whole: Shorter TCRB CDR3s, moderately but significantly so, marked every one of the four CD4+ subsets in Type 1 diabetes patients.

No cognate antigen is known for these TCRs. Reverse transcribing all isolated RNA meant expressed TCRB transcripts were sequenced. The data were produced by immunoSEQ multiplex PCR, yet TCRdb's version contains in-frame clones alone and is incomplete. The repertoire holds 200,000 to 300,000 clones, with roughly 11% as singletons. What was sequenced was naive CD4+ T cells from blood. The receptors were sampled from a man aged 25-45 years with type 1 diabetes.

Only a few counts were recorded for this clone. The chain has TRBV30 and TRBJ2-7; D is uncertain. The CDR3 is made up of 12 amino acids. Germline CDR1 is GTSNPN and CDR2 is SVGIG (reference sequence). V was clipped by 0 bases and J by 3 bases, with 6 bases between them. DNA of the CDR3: TGTGCCTGGAGTGTCAACAGCTACGAGCAGTACTTC. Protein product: CAWSVNSYEQYF.

CDR3 protein: CASSDSGYSYEQYF. CDR3 DNA sequence: TGTGCCAGCAGTGACAGCGGCTACTCCTACGAGCAGTACTTC. This chain uses TRBV25-1 with TRBJ2-7, with D maybe TRBD2 (5 bases). The CDR3 is 14 amino acids. Germline V gene sequence: CDR1 MGHDK, CDR2 SYGVNS. V lost 3 bases, J lost 0 bases, and 9 bases lay in between.

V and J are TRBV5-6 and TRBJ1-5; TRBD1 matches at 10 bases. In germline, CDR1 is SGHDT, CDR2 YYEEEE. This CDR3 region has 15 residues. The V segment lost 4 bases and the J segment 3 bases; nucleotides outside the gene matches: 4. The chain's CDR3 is CASSRTGGDNQPQHF. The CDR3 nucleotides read TGTGCCAGCAGCCGGACAGGGGGTGACAATCAGCCCCAGCATTTT. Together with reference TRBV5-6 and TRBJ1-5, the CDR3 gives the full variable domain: DAGVTQSPTHLIKTRGQQVTLRCSPKSGHDTVSWYQQALGQGPQFIFQYYEEEERQRGNFPDRFSGHQFPNYSSELNVNALLLGDSALYLCASSRTGGDNQPQHFGDGTRLSIL.

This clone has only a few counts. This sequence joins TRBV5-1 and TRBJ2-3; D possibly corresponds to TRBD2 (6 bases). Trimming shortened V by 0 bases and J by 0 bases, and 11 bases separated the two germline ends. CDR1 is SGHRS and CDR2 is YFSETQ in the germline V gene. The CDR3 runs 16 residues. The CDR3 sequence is CASSLGGTVSTDTQYF. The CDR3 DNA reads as TGCGCCAGCAGCTTGGGCGGGACGGTGAGCACAGATACGCAGTATTTT.

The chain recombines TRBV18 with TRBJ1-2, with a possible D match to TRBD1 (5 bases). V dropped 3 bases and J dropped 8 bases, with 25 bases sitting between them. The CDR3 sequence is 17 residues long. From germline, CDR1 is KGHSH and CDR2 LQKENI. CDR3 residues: CASSPIPGSGSDKGYTF. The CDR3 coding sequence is TGTGCCAGCTCACCGATCCCAGGGTCCGGATCGGATAAGGGCTACACCTTC. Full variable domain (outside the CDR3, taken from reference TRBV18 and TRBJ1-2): NAGVMQNPRHLVRRRGQEARLRCSPMKGHSHVYWYRQLPEEGLKFMVYLQKENIIDESGMPKERFSAEFPKEGPSILRIQQVVRGDSAAYFCASSPIPGSGSDKGYTFGSGTRLTVV.

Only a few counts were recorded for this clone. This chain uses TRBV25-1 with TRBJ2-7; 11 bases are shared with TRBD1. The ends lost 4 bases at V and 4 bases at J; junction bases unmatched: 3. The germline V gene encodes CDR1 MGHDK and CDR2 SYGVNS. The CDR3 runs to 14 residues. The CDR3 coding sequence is TGTGCCAGCAGTGGGACAGGGGGCTTATACGAGCAGTACTTC. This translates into CASSGTGGLYEQYF.

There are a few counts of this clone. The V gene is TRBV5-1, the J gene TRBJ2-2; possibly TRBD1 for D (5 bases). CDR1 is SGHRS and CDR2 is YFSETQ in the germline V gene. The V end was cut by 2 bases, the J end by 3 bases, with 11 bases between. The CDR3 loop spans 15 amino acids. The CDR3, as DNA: TGCGCCAGCAGCTTCGTTGGGGCCGACACCGGGGAGCTGTTTTTT. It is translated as CASSFVGADTGELFF.

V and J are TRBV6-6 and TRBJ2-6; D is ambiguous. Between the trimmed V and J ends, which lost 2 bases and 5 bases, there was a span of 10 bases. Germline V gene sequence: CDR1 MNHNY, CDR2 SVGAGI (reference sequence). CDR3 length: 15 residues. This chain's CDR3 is CASSYPPLRANVLTF. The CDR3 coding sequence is TGTGCCAGCAGTTACCCCCCACTAAGGGCCAACGTCCTGACTTTC.

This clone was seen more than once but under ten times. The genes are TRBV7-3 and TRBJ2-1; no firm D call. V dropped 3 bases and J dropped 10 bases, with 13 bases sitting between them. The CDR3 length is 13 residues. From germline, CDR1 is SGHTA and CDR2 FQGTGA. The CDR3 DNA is TGTGCCAGCAGCTTGACGGGTCAACGGGAGCAGTTCTTC. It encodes CASSLTGQREQFF.